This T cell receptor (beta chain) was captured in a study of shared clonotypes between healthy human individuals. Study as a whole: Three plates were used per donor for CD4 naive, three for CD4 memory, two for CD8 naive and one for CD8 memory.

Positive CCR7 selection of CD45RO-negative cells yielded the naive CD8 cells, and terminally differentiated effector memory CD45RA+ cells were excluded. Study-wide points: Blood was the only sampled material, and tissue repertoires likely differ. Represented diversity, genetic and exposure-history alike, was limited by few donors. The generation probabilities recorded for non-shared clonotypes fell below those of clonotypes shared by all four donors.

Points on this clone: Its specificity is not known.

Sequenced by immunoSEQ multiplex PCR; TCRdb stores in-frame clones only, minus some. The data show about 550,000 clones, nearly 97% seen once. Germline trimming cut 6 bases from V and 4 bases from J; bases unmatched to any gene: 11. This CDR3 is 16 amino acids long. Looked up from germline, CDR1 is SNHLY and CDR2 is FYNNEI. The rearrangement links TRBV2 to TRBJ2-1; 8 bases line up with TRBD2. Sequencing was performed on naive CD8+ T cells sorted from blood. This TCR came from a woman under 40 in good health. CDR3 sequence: CASRGSSGWVYNEQFF. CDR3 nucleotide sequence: TGTGCCAGCAGGGGGTCTAGCGGGTGGGTGTACAATGAGCAGTTCTTC.